The rows below give T cell receptor beta chains drawn from one sample of a study of blood T cell repertoires in COVID-19. Repertoires were generated with immunoSEQ multiplex PCR, while TCRdb's copy carries only in-frame clones and drops some. The table lists about 130,000 clones, more than 75% of them singletons. Sequenced sample: peripheral blood. The receptor source for this set is a woman aged 45-60 years who had recovered from COVID-19. Both conserved end residues are part of each CDR3. The D gene is left open where the match is weak. Expanded clones get a size class; other rows say once, few or many, or leave the size out.

v_gene,d_gene,j_gene,abundance,CDR3nt,CDR3aa
TRBV7-2,TRBD1,TRBJ1-2,-,TGTGCCAGCAGCGACCTGGTGGGACAGGGGGACGGTGGCTACACCTTC,CASSDLVGQGDGGYTF
TRBV5-1,-,TRBJ2-1,once,TGCGCCAGCAGCGACAGTACCTACAATGAGCAGTTCTTC,CASSDSTYNEQFF
TRBV6-6,TRBD1,TRBJ2-4,-,TGTGCCAGCAGTTACTCGAACACAGGGGGTAAAAACATTCAGTACTTC,CASSYSNTGGKNIQYF
TRBV27,-,TRBJ1-6,-,TGTGCCAGCAGTTTTTCTGGGACAATCTATTGCTCCTATAATTCACCCCTCCACTTT,CASSFSGTIYCSYNSPLHF
TRBV5-1,-,TRBJ1-4,-,TGCGCCAGCAGCGGGCAGGGAAGGGGGAATGAAAAACTGTTTTTT,CASSGQGRGNEKLFF
TRBV5-1,-,TRBJ2-7,-,TGCGCCAGCAGCCTAACTCCTCGGACAGGGAGGGGTCCCTACGAGCAGTACTTC,CASSLTPRTGRGPYEQYF
TRBV2,-,TRBJ1-5,-,TGTGCCAGCAGGATGTCCAGACTAAGCAATCAGCCCCAGCATTTT,CASRMSRLSNQPQHF
TRBV19,-,TRBJ2-7,-,TGTGCCAGTAGTACTGACAGGGAGGAAAGCTCCTACGAGCAGTACTTC,CASSTDREESSYEQYF
TRBV30,TRBD2,TRBJ2-3,-,TGTGCCTGGGCGGGAGGGAGCACAGATACGCAGTATTTT,CAWAGGSTDTQYF
TRBV19,-,TRBJ2-7,-,TGTGCCAGTAACTCGGGCGGGTTGTCCTACGAGCAGTACTTC,CASNSGGLSYEQYF